This T cell receptor beta chain was sequenced in a study of cytomegalovirus exposure and HLA in healthy donors. Study-wide findings and caveats: Highly shared variants forming one cluster were likely a sequencing artifact. The authors reported that TCR beta sequences could predict HLA-A and HLA-B alleles. These predictions were accurate for most subjects in the first cohort.

Trimming cost V 4 bases and J 7 bases; bases outside gene matches: 16. Germline assignment: CDR1 SGHDT and CDR2 YYEEEE. This CDR3 spans 16 amino acids. The PCR used 60 Vbeta and 13 Jbeta primers. Using immunoSEQ multiplex PCR, the repertoire was profiled, and TCRdb retains in-frame clones only, with some absent. The sample lists tens of thousands of clones; around 70% were seen once. This clone was seen just once. The antigen remains undetermined. The TCR sequence derives from a woman in her fifties or sixties in good health and CMV-seropositive. The source material was PBMCs. The genes are TRBV5-6 and TRBJ2-5; the match to TRBD1 covers 7 bases. The CDR3 sequence: CASSPTGNPGLRTQYF. In DNA, the CDR3 is TGTGCCAGCAGCCCGACAGGGAACCCCGGTTTACGGACCCAGTACTTC.